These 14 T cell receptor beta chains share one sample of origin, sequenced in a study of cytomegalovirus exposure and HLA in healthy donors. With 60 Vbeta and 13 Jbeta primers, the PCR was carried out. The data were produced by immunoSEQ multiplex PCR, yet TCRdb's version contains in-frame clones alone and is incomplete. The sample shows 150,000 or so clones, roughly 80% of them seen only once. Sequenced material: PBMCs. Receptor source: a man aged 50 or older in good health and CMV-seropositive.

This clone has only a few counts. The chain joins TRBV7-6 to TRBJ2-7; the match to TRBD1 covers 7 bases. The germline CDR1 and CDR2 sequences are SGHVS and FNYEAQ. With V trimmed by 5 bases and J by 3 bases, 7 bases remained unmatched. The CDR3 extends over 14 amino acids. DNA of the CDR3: TGTGCCAGCAGCCATTGGGACAGAGGCTACGAGCAGTACTTC. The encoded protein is CASSHWDRGYEQYF. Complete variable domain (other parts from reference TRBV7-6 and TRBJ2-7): GAGVSQSPRYKVTKRGQDVALRCDPISGHVSLYWYRQALGQGPEFLTYFNYEAQQDKSGLPNDRFSAERPEGSISTLTIQRTEQRDSAMYRCASSHWDRGYEQYFGPGTRLTVT.

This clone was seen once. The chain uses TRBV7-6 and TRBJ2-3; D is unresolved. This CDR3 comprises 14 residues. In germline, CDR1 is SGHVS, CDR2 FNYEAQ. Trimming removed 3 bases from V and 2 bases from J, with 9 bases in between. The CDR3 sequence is CASSLRESTDTQYF. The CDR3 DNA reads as TGTGCCAGCAGCTTGCGAGAATCCACAGATACGCAGTATTTT.

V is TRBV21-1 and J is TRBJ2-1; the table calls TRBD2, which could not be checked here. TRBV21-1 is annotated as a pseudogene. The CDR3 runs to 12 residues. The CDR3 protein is CASSKSGDEQFF. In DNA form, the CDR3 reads TGTGCCAGCAGCAAAAGCGGAGATGAGCAGTTCTTC.

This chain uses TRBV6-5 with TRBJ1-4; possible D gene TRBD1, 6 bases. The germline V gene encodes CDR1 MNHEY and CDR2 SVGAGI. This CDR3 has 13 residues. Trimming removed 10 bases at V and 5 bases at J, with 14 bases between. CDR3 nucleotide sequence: TGTGCCACCTCCGACAGGCCAAATGAAAAACTGTTTTTT. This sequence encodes CATSDRPNEKLFF.

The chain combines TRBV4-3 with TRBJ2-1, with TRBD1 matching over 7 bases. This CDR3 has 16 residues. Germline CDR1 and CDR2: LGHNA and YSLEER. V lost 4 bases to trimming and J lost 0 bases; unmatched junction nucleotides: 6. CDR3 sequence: CASSRLDRSSYNEQFF. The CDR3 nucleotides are TGCGCCAGCAGCCGCCTGGACAGGAGCTCCTACAATGAGCAGTTCTTC.

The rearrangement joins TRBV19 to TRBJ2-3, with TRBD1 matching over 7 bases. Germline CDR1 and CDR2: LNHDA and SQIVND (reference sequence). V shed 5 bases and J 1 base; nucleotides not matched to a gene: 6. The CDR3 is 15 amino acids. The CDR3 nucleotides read TGTGCCAGTAGTCCTGACAGGGTCCGCACAGATACGCAGTATTTT. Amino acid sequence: CASSPDRVRTDTQYF.

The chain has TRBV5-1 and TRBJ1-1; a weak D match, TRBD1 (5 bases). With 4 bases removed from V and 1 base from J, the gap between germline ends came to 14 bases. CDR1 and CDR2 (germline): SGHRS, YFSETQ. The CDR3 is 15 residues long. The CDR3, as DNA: TGCGCCAGCAGCCCGTTTGAAGGGGAGAACACTGAAGCTTTCTTT. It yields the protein CASSPFEGENTEAFF.

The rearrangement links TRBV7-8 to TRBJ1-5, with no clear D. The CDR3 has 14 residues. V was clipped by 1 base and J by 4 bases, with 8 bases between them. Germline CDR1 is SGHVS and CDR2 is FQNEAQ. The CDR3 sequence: CASSLGWANQPQHF. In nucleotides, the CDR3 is TGTGCCAGCAGCTTAGGGTGGGCTAATCAGCCCCAGCATTTT.

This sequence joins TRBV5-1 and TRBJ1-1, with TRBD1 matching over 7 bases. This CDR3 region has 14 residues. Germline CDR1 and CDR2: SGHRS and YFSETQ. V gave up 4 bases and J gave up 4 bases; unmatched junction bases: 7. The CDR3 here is CASSQGQAGTEAFF. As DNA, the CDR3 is TGCGCCAGCAGCCAAGGACAGGCCGGCACTGAAGCTTTCTTT.

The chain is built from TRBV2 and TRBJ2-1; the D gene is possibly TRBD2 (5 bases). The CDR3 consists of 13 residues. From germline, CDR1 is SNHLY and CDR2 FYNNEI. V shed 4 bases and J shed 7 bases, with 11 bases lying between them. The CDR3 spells CASSAWSGNEQFF. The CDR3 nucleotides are TGTGCCAGCAGTGCTTGGTCGGGGAATGAGCAGTTCTTC.

CDR3 sequence (DNA): TGTGCCAGCAGCTTAGTTAGGGTCAGGGGCACTGAAGCTTTCTTT. Protein: CASSLVRVRGTEAFF. The chain joins TRBV11-2 to TRBJ1-1, with D perhaps matching TRBD1 (6 bases). CDR3 length equals 15 residues. CDR1 and CDR2 from the germline V gene are SGHAT and FQNNGV. Trimming removed 1 base at V and 4 bases at J, with 13 bases between.

CDR3 loop: CASSRTGTSGGWEDTDTQYF. The CDR3 DNA follows: TGCGCCAGCAGCCGAACCGGGACTAGCGGGGGATGGGAGGACACAGATACGCAGTATTTT. The chain has TRBV4-1 and TRBJ2-3; TRBD2 agrees at 14 bases. Germline V gene sequence: CDR1 MGHRA, CDR2 YSYEKL. V lost 4 bases and J lost 2; bases outside the gene matches: 14. The CDR3 has 20 residues.

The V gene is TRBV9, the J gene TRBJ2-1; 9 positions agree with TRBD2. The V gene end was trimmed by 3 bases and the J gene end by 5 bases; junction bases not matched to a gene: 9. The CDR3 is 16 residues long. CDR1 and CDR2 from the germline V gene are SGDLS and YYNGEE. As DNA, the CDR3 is TGTGCCAGCAGCGGAGGGCGGGGGGGCCGCGACAATGAGCAGTTCTTC. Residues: CASSGGRGGRDNEQFF.

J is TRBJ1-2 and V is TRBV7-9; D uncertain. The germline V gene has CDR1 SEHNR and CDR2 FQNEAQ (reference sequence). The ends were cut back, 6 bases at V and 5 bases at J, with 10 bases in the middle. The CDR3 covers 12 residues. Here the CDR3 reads CASRRPGYGYTF. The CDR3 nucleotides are TGTGCCAGCAGGCGACCGGGTTATGGCTACACCTTC. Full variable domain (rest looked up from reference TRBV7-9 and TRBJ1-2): DTGVSQNPRHKITKRGQNVTFRCDPISEHNRLYWYRQTLGQGPEFLTYFQNEAQLEKSRLLSDRFSAERPKGSFSTLEIQRTEQGDSAMYLCASRRPGYGYTFGSGTRLTVV.